These 20 T cell receptor beta chains came from one sample sequenced in a study of breast tumors, draining lymph nodes, adjacent tissues (dated by TCRdb to the mid-2010s). The axillary draining lymph nodes of breast cancer patients were the source of the lymph node samples. Preparation of the library involved multiplex PCR. Sequenced on an Illumina HiSeq 2000. Starting from the raw public reads, TCRdb applied fastp trimming at Q25, assembled clones with MiXCR and retained in-frame beta chains. Each CDR3 protein appears once, grouped with its most common genes and DNA. The sample table shows some 100,000 distinct CDR3 sequences, and 21% are seen once. The ten largest clonotypes hold roughly 1.2% of the sample. Sequencing used axillary lymph node tissue. The receptors were gathered from a female donor with breast cancer. Some clones in this sample may be carry-over from other donors' samples.

This clonotype was found many times. The chain links TRBV5-1 to TRBJ2-3; D is perhaps TRBD2 (5 bases). This CDR3 spans 16 amino acids. Trimming removed 3 bases from V and 0 bases from J, with 14 bases in between. Germline loops: CDR1 SGHRS, CDR2 YFSETQ. CDR3 sequence: CASSSGLGGSTDTQYF. The CDR3 bases are TGCGCCAGCAGCTCGGGATTGGGCGGGAGCACAGATACGCAGTATTTT.

This clonotype was counted ten times or more. CDR3 coding DNA: TGCGCCAGCAGCTTGGAGACGATGAACACCGGGGAGCTGTTTTTT. The encoded protein is CASSLETMNTGELFF. J is TRBJ2-2 and V is TRBV5-1; D unresolved. Germline V gives CDR1 SGHRS, CDR2 YFSETQ. The CDR3 is 15 residues long. Trimming pared 0 bases from V and 1 base from J, leaving 7 bases between.

This clonotype was seen many times. V and J are TRBV7-9 and TRBJ2-5; D may match TRBD1 or TRBD2 (5 bases each). The CDR3 length is 14 residues. V lost 5 bases, J lost 3 bases, and 13 bases lay in between. Germline V lookup: CDR1 SEHNR, CDR2 FQNEAQ (reference sequence). The CDR3 DNA sequence: TGTGCCAGCAGCCCCCGGGTGGGGGAAGAGACCCAGTACTTC. Encoded protein: CASSPRVGEETQYF.

The sample holds a few counts of this clonotype. This may arise from a read error, as a much more abundant clone is one base away. The chain links TRBV12-3 or TRBV12-4 to TRBJ1-2; possibly TRBD1 for D (5 bases). The CDR3 spans 16 residues. The CDR3 reads CASSLTPDGRGYGYIF. The CDR3 DNA reads TGTGCCAGCAGTTTAACCCCAGATGGAAGGGGCTATGGCTACATCTTC.

For this clonotype: It may be a read error: a sequence one base away is much more abundant. The rearrangement links TRBV7-9 to TRBJ1-5; D remains ambiguous. Trimming cost V 2 bases and J 7 bases, with 9 bases left between them. The CDR3 is 13 residues long. Germline assignment: CDR1 SEHNR and CDR2 FQNEAQ (reference sequence). CDR3 residues: CASSLPMGQPQHF. CDR3 nucleotide sequence: TGTGCCAGCAGCTTACCAATGGGGCAGCCCCAGCATTTT.

Ten or more counts support this clonotype. CDR3 region: CASSPGLAGAKKYEQYF. CDR3 DNA: TGTGCCAGCAGTCCGGGACTAGCGGGGGCGAAAAAATACGAGCAGTACTTC. The gene calls are TRBV2 and TRBJ2-7, with 14 bases lining up with TRBD2. Per the germline V gene, CDR1 is SNHLY and CDR2 is FYNNEI. The CDR3 consists of 17 residues. V was pared by 5 bases and J by 4 bases, with 10 bases of the junction left unmatched. Based on the CDR3 plus reference TRBV2 and TRBJ2-7, the full variable domain is EPEVTQTPSHQVTQMGQEVILRCVPISNHLYFYWYRQILGQKVEFLVSFYNNEISEKSEIFDDQFSVERPDGSNFTLKIRSTKLEDSAMYFCASSPGLAGAKKYEQYFGPGTRLTVT.

This clonotype was found many times. V usage is TRBV7-9 and J usage is TRBJ2-7, with 9 bases that match TRBD1. CDR1 SEHNR and CDR2 FQNEAQ come from the germline V gene (reference sequence). J was trimmed by 0 bases and V by 5 bases; bases with no gene match: 8. The CDR3 is 16 amino acids. The CDR3 spells CASSADRDRASYEQYF. In DNA, the CDR3 is TGTGCCAGCAGCGCGGACCGGGACAGGGCCTCCTACGAGCAGTACTTC.

This clonotype was found many times. The chain links TRBV4-1 to TRBJ2-7; D perhaps matches TRBD2 (6 bases). This CDR3 is 13 amino acids long. Trimming took 1 base from V and 7 from J, leaving 11 bases between them. Germline loops: CDR1 MGHRA, CDR2 YSYEKL. This chain's CDR3 is CASSQGGDLEQYF. Written as DNA, the CDR3 is TGCGCCAGCAGCCAAGGGGGGGATCTAGAGCAGTACTTC.

The genes are TRBV5-1 and TRBJ1-2; D gene unclear. CDR3 length equals 13 residues. Germline V gene sequence: CDR1 SGHRS, CDR2 YFSETQ. Trimming took 6 bases from V and 5 from J, leaving 14 bases between them. The CDR3 region has the DNA TGCGCCAGCACTTCGGGAGGGCCATATGGCTACACCTTC. Encoded protein: CASTSGGPYGYTF.

In its sample, this clonotype was seen many times. The chain recombines TRBV19 with TRBJ1-6; D is uncertain. V was trimmed by 3 bases and J by 7 bases, leaving 13 bases between them. The CDR3 spans 15 residues. The V gene's germline CDR1 is LNHDA and CDR2 SQIVND (reference sequence). Here the CDR3 reads CASSITNSFNSPLHF. The CDR3 region has the DNA TGTGCCAGTAGTATTACTAACAGCTTCAATTCACCCCTCCACTTT. Together with reference TRBV19 and TRBJ1-6, the CDR3 gives the full variable domain: DGGITQSPKYLFRKEGQNVTLSCEQNLNHDAMYWYRQDPGQGLRLIYYSQIVNDFQKGDIAEGYSVSREKKESFPLTVTSAQKNPTAFYLCASSITNSFNSPLHFGNGTRLTVT.

This clonotype occurred many times. V usage is TRBV20-1 and J usage is TRBJ2-7; TRBD1 might be the D (5 bases). Looked up from germline, CDR1 is DFQATT and CDR2 is SNEGSKA (reference sequence). V was cut by 3 bases and J by 2 bases, with 14 bases left in between. This CDR3 is built from 14 residues. The CDR3 here is CSASPTDRAYEQYF. DNA of the CDR3: TGCAGTGCTAGTCCGACAGACAGAGCCTACGAGCAGTACTTC.

This clonotype was counted at least ten times. The chain employs TRBV7-9 and TRBJ2-7; 9 bases align to TRBD2. V dropped 3 bases and J dropped 4; count of bases not matched to a gene: 1. Germline-derived CDR1 and CDR2 are SEHNR and FQNEAQ (reference sequence). The CDR3 totals 13 residues. The CDR3 reads CASSLRGGYEQYF. The CDR3 nucleotides read TGTGCCAGCAGCTTGCGGGGGGGGTACGAGCAGTACTTC.

This clonotype has at least ten counts. The junction shows a germline mismatch at one end, possibly a read error. V usage is TRBV6-6 and J usage is TRBJ1-2; 9 bases line up with TRBD1. Germline CDR1 MNHNY, CDR2 SVGAGI (reference sequence). The CDR3 totals 14 residues. CDR3 protein: CASTRDRDYYGYTF. DNA for the CDR3: TGTGCCAGCACCCGGGACAGGGACTACTATGGTTACACCTTC.

This clonotype was detected many times. This chain joins TRBV9 and TRBJ2-1; D ambiguous. The germline V gene has CDR1 SGDLS and CDR2 YYNGEE. The CDR3 consists of 11 residues. Trimming removed 5 bases at V and 10 bases at J, with 10 bases between. This CDR3 is CASSNWGEQFF. In DNA, the CDR3 is TGTGCCAGCAGTAATTGGGGAGAGCAGTTCTTC.

V and J are TRBV3-1 and TRBJ2-5; D might be TRBD2 (7 bases). The CDR3 spans 17 residues. V shed 0 bases and J shed 5 bases, with 19 bases lying between them. Germline loops: CDR1 LGHDT, CDR2 YNNKEL (reference sequence). In nucleotides, the CDR3 is TGTGCCAGCAGCCAAGAATTACGGGGGGCTCTTGGGGAGACCCAGTACTTC. Its translation is CASSQELRGALGETQYF.

The chain joins TRBV7-3 to TRBJ1-1; no definite D call. The CDR3 consists of 13 residues. Germline CDR1 reads SGHTA; CDR2 reads FQGTGA. V shed 1 base and J shed 5 bases, with 8 bases lying between them. The chain's CDR3 is CASSLNRETEAFF. Written as DNA, the CDR3 is TGTGCCAGCAGCTTAAATAGGGAAACTGAAGCTTTCTTT.

At least ten counts were recorded for this clonotype. CDR3 coding DNA: TGCGCCAGCAGCTTGTCCGGACACTCCTACGAGCAGTACTTC. Protein: CASSLSGHSYEQYF. This sequence joins TRBV5-1 and TRBJ2-7; D might be TRBD1 (5 bases). Germline loops: CDR1 SGHRS, CDR2 YFSETQ. Trimming removed 1 base from V and 0 bases from J, with 8 bases in between. This CDR3 comprises 14 residues. Looking up the rest from reference TRBV5-1 and TRBJ2-7 gives the full variable domain: KAGVTQTPRYLIKTRGQQVTLSCSPISGHRSVSWYQQTPGQGLQFLFEYFSETQRNKGNFPGRFSGRQFSNSRSEMNVSTLELGDSALYLCASSLSGHSYEQYFGPGTRLTVT.

The gene calls are TRBV5-4 and TRBJ2-3; D gene uncertain. CDR3 length: 12 residues. V was clipped by 6 bases and J by 6 bases, with 11 bases between them. CDR1 and CDR2 from the germline V gene are SGHNT and YYREEE (reference sequence). The CDR3 DNA sequence: TGTGCCAGCACCACTGAGGCCGATACGCAGTATTTT. Translation gives CASTTEADTQYF. Variable domain in full (rest from reference TRBV5-4 and TRBJ2-3): ETGVTQSPTHLIKTRGQQVTLRCSSQSGHNTVSWYQQALGQGPQFIFQYYREEENGRGNFPPRFSGLQFPNYSSELNVNALELDDSALYLCASTTEADTQYFGPGTRLTVL.

This clonotype was counted ten times or more. The rearrangement links TRBV10-3 to TRBJ1-6, with TRBD1 identical over 7 bases. V was clipped by 2 bases and J by 8 bases; unmatched bases: 0. The CDR3 totals 13 residues. CDR1 and CDR2 (germline): ENHRY, SYGVKD. The CDR3 sequence is CAISEQGDSPLHF. DNA for the CDR3: TGTGCCATCAGTGAGCAGGGGGATTCACCCCTCCACTTT.

Only a few counts were recorded for this clonotype. This chain connects TRBV7-9 to TRBJ1-1, with D perhaps matching TRBD1 (6 bases). The CDR3 contains 14 residues. CDR1 is SEHNR, CDR2 FQNEAQ, per germline (reference sequence). Between the trimmed V and J ends, which lost 0 bases and 1 base, there was a span of 6 bases. Written as DNA, the CDR3 is TGTGCCAGCAGCTTAGCGACAGGGAACACTGAAGCTTTCTTT. It yields the protein CASSLATGNTEAFF.